Presented here are 14 T cell receptor beta chains from one specimen sequenced in a study of Ad26.COV2.S vaccination and SARS-CoV-2 variants. Sequencing was performed with immunoSEQ multiplex PCR; in TCRdb, only in-frame clones are kept and a portion is missing. The sample has 350,000 to 450,000 clones, approximately 85% seen once. Treatment defined: around 19 received Ad26.COV2.S at low or high dose, single or two shots; about 5 received placebo; per-sample allocation not given. Collection of samples fell on day 63 after the first vaccine or placebo injection. The starting material was peripheral blood, obtained in a trial of Ad26.COV2.S vaccine versus placebo. The receptors come from a person between 18 and 65 years old who received the Ad26.COV2.S COVID-19 vaccine or a placebo.

The chain is built from TRBV15 and TRBJ2-1, with TRBD2 identical over 7 bases. Germline-derived CDR1 and CDR2 are LNHNV and YYDKDF (reference sequence). J gave up 0 bases and V 8 bases, and 10 bases lay outside the gene matches. This CDR3 is built from 16 residues. The CDR3 sequence: CATLPSSGLSYNEQFF. The CDR3 region has the DNA TGTGCCACCCTTCCTTCTAGCGGACTCTCCTACAATGAGCAGTTCTTC. Full variable domain (remainder filled in from reference TRBV15 and TRBJ2-1): DAMVIQNPRYQVTQFGKPVTLSCSQTLNHNVMYWYQQKSSQAPKLLFHYYDKDFNNEADTPDNFQSRRPNTSFCFLDIRSPGLGDTAMYLCATLPSSGLSYNEQFFGPGTRLTVL.

The chain links TRBV4-2 to TRBJ2-3; D is undetermined. Germline CDR1 and CDR2: LGHNA and YNFKEQ. The V gene lost 4 bases and the J gene lost 5 bases, with 19 bases spanning the gap. The CDR3 spans 16 residues. The DNA for the CDR3 is TGTGCCAGCAGCCGCTCTGACCGGTCTACACAAGATACGCAGTATTTT. Residues: CASSRSDRSTQDTQYF.

This sequence joins TRBV5-6 and TRBJ2-7; a weak D match, TRBD1 (6 bases). Germline V lookup: CDR1 SGHDT, CDR2 YYEEEE. Trimming cost V 2 bases and J 0 bases, with 6 bases left between them. The CDR3 contains 13 residues. The CDR3 sequence: CASSLQGSYEQYF. In DNA form, the CDR3 reads TGTGCCAGCAGCTTACAGGGCTCCTACGAGCAGTACTTC.

This clone occurred once. V usage is TRBV6-5 and J usage is TRBJ2-7; no reliable D call. V was shortened by 6 bases and J by 0 bases, with 9 bases between the two germline ends. The CDR3 is 13 amino acids. Germline V gene sequence: CDR1 MNHEY, CDR2 SVGAGI. CDR3 amino acids: CASRDGFSYEQYF. Here the CDR3 DNA reads TGTGCCAGCAGGGACGGATTCTCCTACGAGCAGTACTTC.

The genes are TRBV6-5 and TRBJ2-1; D perhaps matches TRBD2 (5 bases). The V gene lost 5 bases and the J gene lost 0 bases, with 11 bases spanning the gap. CDR3 length equals 15 residues. The germline V gene has CDR1 MNHEY and CDR2 SVGAGI. The CDR3 protein is CASSQDLVSYNEQFF. DNA of the CDR3: TGTGCCAGCAGTCAGGACTTAGTCTCCTACAATGAGCAGTTCTTC.

The V call is TRBV7-2, the J call TRBJ2-5; D not certain. CDR1 is SGHTA, CDR2 FQGNSA, per germline. V lost 4 bases and J 1 base, leaving 1 base between the germline ends. This CDR3 is built from 11 residues. Written as DNA, the CDR3 is TGTGCCAGCAGCTCCCAAGAGACCCAGTACTTC. This codes for CASSSQETQYF. The full variable domain, in which reference TRBV7-2 and TRBJ2-5 provide the parts outside the CDR3, is GAGVSQSPSNKVTEKGKDVELRCDPISGHTALYWYRQSLGQGLEFLIYFQGNSAPDKSGLPSDRFSAERTGGSVSTLTIQRTQQEDSAVYLCASSSQETQYFGPGTRLLVL.

This chain connects TRBV30 to TRBJ1-2, with a tentative D call TRBD1 (5 bases). Per germline, CDR1 GTSNPN and CDR2 SVGIG (reference sequence). There are 12 residues in the CDR3. V dropped 5 bases and J dropped 4 bases, with 11 bases sitting between them. CDR3 amino acids: CAWWTRRYGYTF. The CDR3, as DNA: TGTGCCTGGTGGACACGACGCTATGGCTACACCTTC.

V is TRBV3-1 (or the pseudogene TRBV3-2) and J is TRBJ1-2, with D tentatively TRBD1 (6 bases). The CDR3 has 15 residues. Trimming removed 5 bases from V and 1 base from J, with 14 bases in between. From germline, CDR1 is LGHDT and CDR2 YNNKEL (reference sequence). CDR3 bases: TGTGCCAGCAGCGAGGCGGGGGCGATTAACTATGGCTACACCTTC. It codes for CASSEAGAINYGYTF.

This rearrangement joins TRBV19 to TRBJ2-2; D may be TRBD1 (6 bases). The CDR3 contains 15 residues. Germline V lookup: CDR1 LNHDA, CDR2 SQIVND (reference sequence). The germline V and J ends were trimmed by 5 bases and 0 bases, with 10 bases remaining between them. The CDR3 DNA follows: TGTGCCAGTAGTGTTGGGGGCGCGAACACCGGGGAGCTGTTTTTT. Its translation: CASSVGGANTGELFF.

This chain uses TRBV27 with TRBJ1-2; TRBD1 agrees at 7 bases. CDR1 is MNHEY and CDR2 is SMNVEV in the germline V gene (reference sequence). This CDR3 is 13 amino acids long. Losses at the gene ends were 5 bases for V and 8 bases for J; bases not matched to a gene: 8. CDR3 DNA: TGTGCCAGCAGTCCTGACAGGGTGACCGGCTACACCTTC. It codes for CASSPDRVTGYTF.

This clone appeared a single time. The chain is built from TRBV12-3 or TRBV12-4 and TRBJ1-2; D remains unclear. This CDR3 has 11 residues. Trimming left V 3 bases short and J 6 bases short, with 5 bases between. CDR3 nucleotide sequence: TGTGCCAGCAGTTTCGGGGATGGCTACACCTTC. Its protein product is CASSFGDGYTF.

This chain connects TRBV5-4 to TRBJ2-7; D remains unclear. Trimming pared 4 bases from V and 0 bases from J, leaving 11 bases between. Germline values: CDR1 SGHNT, CDR2 YYREEE (reference sequence). CDR3 size: 14 residues. The CDR3 coding sequence is TGTGCCAGCAGCCTTATCGCCGGCTCCTACGAGCAGTACTTC. This encodes CASSLIAGSYEQYF. The complete variable domain, with remaining parts taken from reference TRBV5-4 and TRBJ2-7, reads ETGVTQSPTHLIKTRGQQVTLRCSSQSGHNTVSWYQQALGQGPQFIFQYYREEENGRGNFPPRFSGLQFPNYSSELNVNALELDDSALYLCASSLIAGSYEQYFGPGTRLTVT.

The V and J genes are TRBV7-9 and TRBJ2-7, with 9 bases matching TRBD2. The trim removed 5 bases at V and 6 bases at J, leaving 20 bases unmatched. The germline CDR1 and CDR2 sequences are SEHNR and FQNEAQ (reference sequence). The length of the CDR3 is 18 residues. The CDR3 DNA reads as TGTGCCAGCAGCCCTAGGGGGCTAGCGGGGAGGCAAACAGGCGAGCAGTACTTC. Translation gives CASSPRGLAGRQTGEQYF.

In this sample, this clone turned up once. The J gene is TRBJ1-2, the V gene TRBV7-2; D possibly corresponds to TRBD1 (6 bases). V was cut by 5 bases and J by 5 bases, with 21 bases left in between. The germline CDR1 and CDR2 sequences are SGHTA and FQGNSA. The CDR3 is made up of 16 amino acids. Written as DNA, the CDR3 is TGTGCCAGCAGCACCTACCCGGGGGCGATTACTTATGGCTACACCTTC. Its translation: CASSTYPGAITYGYTF.